This T cell receptor beta chain was sequenced for a study of shared clonotypes between healthy human individuals. The wider study: Two women and three men aged 18 to 49 made up the donors.

CDR1 ENHRY and CDR2 SYGVKD come from the germline V gene. Trimming at V came to 2 bases and at J to 6 bases, leaving 8 bases not matched to a gene. This CDR3 has 16 residues. On this clone itself: Its antigen is not identified.

Whole-study findings and limits: Relative to memory subsets, naive subsets generally showed larger estimated richness. The sharing of 4.5% to 5% of naive CD4 clonotypes was seen across a few donors. When compared with the clonotypes that were shared by all four sorted-subset donors, the non-shared clonotypes turned out to have lower generation probabilities.

Clones were read by immunoSEQ multiplex PCR, and TCRdb kept only the in-frame ones, dropping some. The repertoire holds 2 million to 2.5 million clones, around 93% seen once, with approximately 0.41% in the top ten. The specimen was naive CD4+ T cells from PBMCs. Subset reported: CD45RA+ positively selected. V is TRBV10-3 and J is TRBJ2-2; 8 positions match TRBD1. The source of this sequence is a man aged 18 to 35 in good health. Some clones in this sample may be carry-over from other donors' samples. The CDR3 DNA reads TGTGCCATCAGTGAGGGGAGACAGGGGAAAGCCGGGGAGCTGTTTTTT. This codes for CAISEGRQGKAGELFF.